The 16 T cell receptor beta chains reported below all come from one sample, sequenced in a study of neoadjuvant anti-PD-1 for oral cavity cancer. Only in-frame clones appear in the TCRdb table, and some are missing; sequencing was by immunoSEQ multiplex PCR. This sample yields around 15,000 clones, of which around 71% are seen a single time; 2% to 3% belongs to the top ten. Sample: PBMCs, taken before nivolumab (anti-PD-1) treatment. Receptors originate from a person between 40 and 85 years old with oral cavity squamous cell carcinoma.

This clone was seen only a few times. CDR3 nucleotides: TGTGCCAGCAGGGAAAGGGGTTCGGCGAACGAAAAACTGTTTTTT. Amino acid sequence: CASRERGSANEKLFF. The rearrangement joins TRBV2 to TRBJ1-4; possibly TRBD1 for D (5 bases). CDR1 and CDR2 (germline): SNHLY, FYNNEI. The CDR3 has 15 amino acids. V was pared by 6 bases and J by 8 bases, with 19 bases between.

The chain couples TRBV15 to TRBJ2-7, with D uncertain. CDR3 length equals 13 residues. Germline V gene sequence: CDR1 LNHNV, CDR2 YYDKDF (reference sequence). Trimming shortened V by 4 bases and J by 5 bases, and 12 bases separated the two germline ends. The DNA for the CDR3 is TGTGCCACCAGCAACCCGACGTCCCACGAGCAGTACTTC. Translation: CATSNPTSHEQYF.

The chain combines TRBV7-8 with TRBJ1-5; D not resolved. CDR1 is SGHVS and CDR2 is FQNEAQ in the germline V gene. V was trimmed by 4 bases and J by 0 bases, leaving 4 bases between them. The CDR3 has 13 residues. CDR3 sequence reads: CASSYGSNQPQHF. The CDR3 DNA reads TGTGCCAGCAGCTACGGTAGCAATCAGCCCCAGCATTTT.

This chain joins TRBV9 and TRBJ2-3; no definite D call. The germline V and J ends were trimmed by 0 bases and 0 bases, with 2 bases remaining between them. The CDR3 sequence is 13 residues long. The germline V gene encodes CDR1 SGDLS and CDR2 YYNGEE. Here the CDR3 DNA reads TGTGCCAGCAGCGTAGACAGCACAGATACGCAGTATTTT. Encoded protein: CASSVDSTDTQYF.

This clone was detected only a few times. The chain couples TRBV28 to TRBJ2-2; no reliable D call. V dropped 3 bases and J dropped 5 bases, with 7 bases sitting between them. Per the germline V gene, CDR1 is MDHEN and CDR2 is SYDVKM. There are 13 residues in the CDR3. CDR3 protein: CASSFYRTGELFF. In nucleotides, the CDR3 is TGTGCCAGCAGTTTTTACAGAACCGGGGAGCTGTTTTTT.

CDR3 sequence reads: CASSPRSGTEAFF. CDR3 bases: TGCGCCAGCAGCCCCCGATCGGGGACTGAAGCTTTCTTT. The V and J genes are TRBV4-1 and TRBJ1-1; D not resolved. Germline V CDR1 and CDR2: MGHRA, YSYEKL. The CDR3 is made up of 13 amino acids. Trimming removed 4 bases at V and 5 bases at J, with 11 bases between.

This sequence joins TRBV7-6 and TRBJ2-5, with D possibly called TRBD1 or TRBD2 (6 bases each). The CDR3 is 15 amino acids. Per the germline V gene, CDR1 is SGHVS and CDR2 is FNYEAQ. Trimming removed 5 bases at V and 4 bases at J, with 17 bases between. The CDR3 is CASSPLARGGETQYF. The CDR3 bases are TGTGCCAGCAGCCCTCTAGCGAGAGGGGGAGAGACCCAGTACTTC.

The chain employs TRBV5-1 and TRBJ2-7; 11 nucleotides align to TRBD2. The CDR3 consists of 16 residues. V dropped 2 bases and J dropped 3; count of bases not matched to a gene: 7. Germline CDR1 is SGHRS and CDR2 is YFSETQ. DNA of the CDR3: TGCGCCAGCAGCTTATCCGGGACTAGCGGAATCTACGAGCAGTACTTC. Protein product: CASSLSGTSGIYEQYF.

This chain uses TRBV5-1 with TRBJ2-3; TRBD2 is a possible D gene (6 bases). The CDR3 loop spans 15 amino acids. Germline CDR1 and CDR2: SGHRS and YFSETQ. The V end lost 0 bases, the J end lost 0 bases, and 8 bases lay between the germline ends. In DNA, the CDR3 is TGCGCCAGCAGCTTGGGTAGCGGAAGCACAGATACGCAGTATTTT. This encodes CASSLGSGSTDTQYF.

This chain connects TRBV5-8 to TRBJ1-5, with 11 bases lining up with TRBD1. CDR1 is SGHTS, CDR2 YDEGEE, per germline. J lost 5 bases, V lost 4 bases, and 11 bases had no gene match. This CDR3 comprises 17 residues. DNA for the CDR3: TGTGCCAGCAGCCCAGCCCAAGGACAGGGGGCTTATCAGCCCCAGCATTTT. Translation: CASSPAQGQGAYQPQHF.

The chain has TRBV5-1 and TRBJ1-3; D ambiguous. This CDR3 spans 16 amino acids. Per germline, CDR1 SGHRS and CDR2 YFSETQ. V lost 0 bases and J lost 0, with 10 bases in between. The CDR3 coding sequence is TGCGCCAGCAGCTTGGAAGTCCGATACTCTGGAAACACCATATATTTT. Its translation: CASSLEVRYSGNTIYF.

The chain uses TRBV6-5 and TRBJ2-3, with D tentatively TRBD2 (6 bases). CDR3 length: 14 residues. In germline, CDR1 is MNHEY, CDR2 SVGAGI. V dropped 6 bases and J dropped 3 bases, with 13 bases sitting between them. The CDR3 sequence: CASSLLAPTDTQYF. As DNA, the CDR3 is TGTGCCAGCAGCCTACTAGCCCCGACAGATACGCAGTATTTT.

This chain uses TRBV19 with TRBJ1-2, with D maybe TRBD1 (6 bases). Trimming pared 6 bases from V and 4 bases from J, leaving 21 bases between. The CDR3 is 16 amino acids. CDR1 and CDR2 (germline): LNHDA, SQIVND (reference sequence). CDR3: CASSLGALGKSYGYTF. CDR3 DNA sequence: TGTGCCAGTAGCCTGGGGGCGTTGGGGAAGAGCTATGGCTACACCTTC.

This clone showed up just a few times. CDR3 bases: TGCGCCAGCAGCGAGGGACAGGGGACCGATACGCAGTATTTT. It translates to CASSEGQGTDTQYF. The chain carries TRBV4-1 and TRBJ2-3, with TRBD1 matching over 10 bases. This CDR3 is built from 14 residues. Per germline, CDR1 MGHRA and CDR2 YSYEKL. Germline trimming cut 5 bases from V and 6 bases from J; bases unmatched to any gene: 5.

In its sample, this clone was seen a few times. The rearrangement uses TRBV5-1 and TRBJ2-1; 9 nucleotides align to TRBD1. The CDR3 loop spans 15 amino acids. Per germline, CDR1 SGHRS and CDR2 YFSETQ. The J segment lost 5 bases and the V segment lost 4 bases, leaving 7 bases of the junction unmatched. The CDR3 nucleotides read TGCGCCAGCAGCCGACAGGGGGGAATTGACAATGAGCAGTTCTTC. Translation: CASSRQGGIDNEQFF.

CDR3 nucleotides: TGTGCCAGCAGTCCCTCCGGACAGGGCAACTATGGCTACACCTTC. The encoded protein is CASSPSGQGNYGYTF. The chain recombines TRBV6-6 with TRBJ1-2, with 8 positions matching TRBD1. Per germline, CDR1 MNHNY and CDR2 SVGAGI (reference sequence). The junction had 7 bases not matched to a gene; V was cut back by 5 bases and J by 2 bases. The CDR3 has 15 residues.